The 2 T cell receptor beta chains in this list originate from one sample, sequenced in a study of shared clonotypes between healthy human individuals. Generated by immunoSEQ multiplex PCR, the TCRdb table keeps only in-frame clones and is missing some. The data show about 2.3 million clones, 92% seen once. Specimen: naive CD4+ T cells from PBMCs. Subset denoted: CD45RA+ positively selected. Receptors were obtained from a man between 18 and 35 years old in good health. Some clones in this sample may be carry-over from other donors' samples.

The rearrangement links TRBV19 to TRBJ1-2, with D maybe TRBD1 (5 bases). Germline assignment: CDR1 LNHDA and CDR2 SQIVND (reference sequence). The germline V and J ends were trimmed by 7 bases and 1 base, with 10 bases remaining between them. The CDR3 contains 13 residues. CDR3 sequence reads: CASTVRGNYGYTF. CDR3 bases: TGTGCCAGTACGGTGAGGGGTAACTATGGCTACACCTTC. Full variable domain (missing parts from reference TRBV19 and TRBJ1-2): DGGITQSPKYLFRKEGQNVTLSCEQNLNHDAMYWYRQDPGQGLRLIYYSQIVNDFQKGDIAEGYSVSREKKESFPLTVTSAQKNPTAFYLCASTVRGNYGYTFGSGTRLTVV.

The V gene is TRBV2, the J gene TRBJ1-1; D might be TRBD1 (5 bases). Germline CDR1 is SNHLY and CDR2 is FYNNEI. CDR3 length: 16 residues. V was pared by 7 bases and J by 1 base, with 19 bases between. The CDR3 DNA reads TGTGCCAGCACTCTGAACAGGTTCCCCTCGAACACTGAAGCTTTCTTT. This codes for CASTLNRFPSNTEAFF.